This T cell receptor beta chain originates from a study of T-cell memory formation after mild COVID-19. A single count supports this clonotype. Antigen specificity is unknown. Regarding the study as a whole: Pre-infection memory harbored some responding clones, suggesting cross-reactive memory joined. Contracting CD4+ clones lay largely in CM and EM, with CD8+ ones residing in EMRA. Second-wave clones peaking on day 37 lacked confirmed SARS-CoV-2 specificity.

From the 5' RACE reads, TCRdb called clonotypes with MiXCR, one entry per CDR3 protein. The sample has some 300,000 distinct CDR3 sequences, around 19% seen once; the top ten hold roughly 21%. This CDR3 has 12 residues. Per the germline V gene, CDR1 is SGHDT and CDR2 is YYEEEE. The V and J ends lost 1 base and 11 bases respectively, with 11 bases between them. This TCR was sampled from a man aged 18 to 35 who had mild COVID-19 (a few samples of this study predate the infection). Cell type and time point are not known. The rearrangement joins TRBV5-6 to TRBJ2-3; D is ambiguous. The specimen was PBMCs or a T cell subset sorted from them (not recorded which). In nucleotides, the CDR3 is TGTGCCAGCAGCTTGTTGACCGCGCTGCAGTATTTT. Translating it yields CASSLLTALQYF.